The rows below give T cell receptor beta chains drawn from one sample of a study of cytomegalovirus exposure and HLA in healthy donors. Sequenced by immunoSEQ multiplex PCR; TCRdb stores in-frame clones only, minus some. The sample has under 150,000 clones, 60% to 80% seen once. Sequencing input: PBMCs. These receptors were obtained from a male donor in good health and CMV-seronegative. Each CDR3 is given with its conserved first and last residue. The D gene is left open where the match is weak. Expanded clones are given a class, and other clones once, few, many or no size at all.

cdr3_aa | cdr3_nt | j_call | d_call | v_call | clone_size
CASSLATGGLSTGELFF | TGTGCCAGCAGCTTGGCAACAGGGGGACTTAGCACCGGGGAGCTGTTTTTT | TRBJ2-2 | TRBD1 | TRBV5-6 | NA
CASRVERPGNQPQHF | TGTGCCAGCAGGGTGGAGAGGCCCGGCAATCAGCCCCAGCATTTT | TRBJ1-5 | NA | TRBV6-8 | NA
CASSPGGPVDEQYF | TGCGCCAGCAGCCCGGGGGGGCCAGTCGACGAGCAGTACTTC | TRBJ2-7 | TRBD2 | TRBV5-1 | NA
CASSVAPLPGQGAGGYTF | TGTGCCAGCAGCGTAGCTCCCTTACCGGGACAGGGGGCGGGCGGCTACACCTTC | TRBJ1-2 | TRBD1 | TRBV9 | once
CASSGCGDSGGGNEQFF | TGTGCCAGCAGTGGATGCGGGGATAGCGGGGGGGGAAATGAGCAGTTCTTC | TRBJ2-1 | TRBD2 | TRBV6-4 | NA
CASSLQGTGELFF | TGTGCCAGCAGCTTACAGGGAACCGGGGAGCTGTTTTTT | TRBJ2-2 | NA | TRBV7-2 | NA
CASSPMVRNTEAFF | TGTGCCAGCAGCCCGATGGTGAGGAACACTGAAGCTTTCTTT | TRBJ1-1 | NA | TRBV28 | few
CASSFDMSSGNTIYF | TGTGCCAGCAGCTTTGACATGAGCTCTGGAAACACCATATATTTT | TRBJ1-3 | NA | TRBV7-6 | NA
CASSRYTSNEKLFF | TGTGCCAGCTCACGTTACACCTCTAATGAAAAACTGTTTTTT | TRBJ1-4 | NA | TRBV18 | NA
CASSTGTGELSYNSPLHF | TGCGCCAGCAGCACCGGGACAGGGGAACTTTCCTATAATTCACCCCTCCACTTT | TRBJ1-6 | TRBD1 | TRBV5-1 | NA
CASSLLSGGYEQYF | TGTGCCAGCAGCCTCCTTAGCGGGGGCTACGAGCAGTACTTC | TRBJ2-7 | TRBD2 | TRBV11-2 | NA
CASSMDQTGSNEKLFF | TGTGCCAGTAGTATGGACCAGACAGGATCTAATGAAAAACTGTTTTTT | TRBJ1-4 | NA | TRBV19 | NA
CASSEARGGRGDTQYF | TGTGCCAGCAGTGAAGCGCGGGGAGGCCGAGGAGATACGCAGTATTTT | TRBJ2-3 | NA | TRBV6-1 | NA
CASSGQGVLYSGNTIYF | TGTGCCAGCAGTGGTCAGGGGGTACTCTACTCTGGAAACACCATATATTTT | TRBJ1-3 | TRBD1 | TRBV2 | NA
CASSLPTGGNPTYEQYF | TGCGCCAGCAGCCTTCCGACAGGGGGCAATCCAACCTACGAGCAGTACTTC | TRBJ2-7 | TRBD1 | TRBV5-1 | NA
CASSYMGAGTEAFF | TGTGCCAGCAGTTACATGGGGGCTGGGACTGAAGCTTTCTTT | TRBJ1-1 | NA | TRBV6-6 | NA
CASEGDWTDTQYF | TGCGCCAGCGAGGGGGATTGGACAGATACGCAGTATTTT | TRBJ2-3 | NA | TRBV5-1 | NA
CASSFLTGGSYGYTF | TGTGCCAGCAGCTTCTTAACAGGGGGTAGCTATGGCTACACCTTC | TRBJ1-2 | TRBD1 | TRBV7-8 | NA
CASSLFPQGADTPSYEQYF | TGTGCCAGCAGCTTATTCCCCCAGGGGGCAGACACCCCCTCCTACGAGCAGTACTTC | TRBJ2-7 | TRBD1 | TRBV11-2 | NA
CATSPQYAGELFF | TGTGCCACCAGCCCCCAGTACGCCGGGGAGCTGTTTTTT | TRBJ2-2 | NA | TRBV15 | NA
CSSSQQGIGEKLFF | TGTTCCAGCAGCCAACAGGGTATCGGGGAAAAACTGTTTTTT | TRBJ1-4 | NA | TRBV7-9 | few
CASSEQSRDTDTQYF | TGCGCCAGCAGTGAACAGTCCAGGGACACAGATACGCAGTATTTT | TRBJ2-3 | NA | TRBV10-1 | once
CAWGPLRTSGSLDTQYF | TGTGCCTGGGGGCCCCTTAGGACTAGCGGGTCCCTAGATACGCAGTATTTT | TRBJ2-3 | TRBD2 | TRBV30 | once
CASSPSISYEQYF | TGTGCCAGCTCACCTTCAATTAGCTACGAGCAGTACTTC | TRBJ2-7 | NA | TRBV18 | NA
CAWEQGTGANGLTF | TGTGCCTGGGAACAGGGGACTGGGGCCAACGGCCTGACTTTC | TRBJ2-6 | NA | TRBV30 | NA
CASSGAGAQETQYF | TGTGCCAGCAGCGGAGCGGGGGCCCAAGAGACCCAGTACTTC | TRBJ2-5 | TRBD2 | TRBV5-4 | NA
CASSLYEGGTEAFF | TGTGCCAGCAGTTTATACGAGGGAGGGACTGAAGCTTTCTTT | TRBJ1-1 | NA | TRBV27 | NA
CAVSSPGTDTQYF | TGTGCCGTCTCTTCGCCAGGCACAGATACGCAGTATTTT | TRBJ2-3 | NA | TRBV30 | NA
CASSPKRREETRYF | TGTGCCAGCTCACCAAAGCGCAGGGAAGAGACCCGGTACTTC | TRBJ2-5 | NA | TRBV18 | NA
CASSWGYGQGMDEQYF | TGCGCCAGCAGCTGGGGGTACGGGCAGGGGATGGACGAGCAGTACTTC | TRBJ2-7 | NA | TRBV5-1 | NA
CASSLERRGAGGYTF | TGTGCCAGCAGCTTAGAGCGGCGGGGGGCGGGTGGCTACACCTTC | TRBJ1-2 | NA | TRBV7-2 | NA
CSVEPPDRDGYGYTF | TGCAGCGTTGAGCCCCCGGACAGGGACGGGTATGGCTACACCTTC | TRBJ1-2 | TRBD1 | TRBV29-1 | NA
CASSAQGGENQPQHF | TGTGCCAGCAGCGCTCAGGGGGGTGAAAATCAGCCCCAGCATTTT | TRBJ1-5 | TRBD1 | TRBV2 | NA
CASSYGDRARLISGYTF | TGTGCCAGTAGTTACGGTGACAGGGCCCGTTTGATAAGTGGCTACACCTTC | TRBJ1-2 | TRBD1 | TRBV19 | NA
CASKIPGNTEAFF | TGTGCCAGCAAGATTCCGGGAAACACTGAAGCTTTCTTT | TRBJ1-1 | NA | TRBV2 | NA
CASSVDPDRDRGYTF | TGTGCCAGCAGCGTAGATCCGGACAGGGATCGTGGCTACACCTTC | TRBJ1-2 | TRBD1 | TRBV9 | NA
CASSSIGGPPTDTQYF | TGTGCCAGCAGCTCTATTGGAGGGCCCCCCACAGATACGCAGTATTTT | TRBJ2-3 | NA | TRBV27 | NA
CASSLRQNTEAFF | TGTGCCAGCAGCCTCAGGCAGAACACTGAAGCTTTCTTT | TRBJ1-1 | NA | TRBV11-2 | NA
CASSLRGNKETQYF | TGTGCCAGCAGCTTAAGGGGGAACAAGGAGACCCAGTACTTC | TRBJ2-5 | NA | TRBV7-2 | NA
CASSLGQGWAKNIQYF | TGTGCCAGCAGCTTAGGACAGGGCTGGGCCAAAAACATTCAGTACTTC | TRBJ2-4 | TRBD1 | TRBV7-9 | once
CASSQDSTKNGREVTEAFF | TGTGCCAGCAGCCAAGATTCGACTAAAAACGGGAGGGAGGTCACTGAAGCTTTCTTT | TRBJ1-1 | NA | TRBV14 | NA
CASSPRTSGGSTDTQYF | TGCGCCAGCAGCCCGAGGACTAGCGGGGGCAGCACAGATACGCAGTATTTT | TRBJ2-3 | TRBD2 | TRBV4-1 | NA
CASSVRNYGYTF | TGTGCTAGCAGCGTCCGGAACTATGGCTACACCTTC | TRBJ1-2 | NA | TRBV7-7 | NA
CASTPVAGTSTDTQYF | TGTGCCAGCACCCCCGTAGCGGGAACTAGCACAGATACGCAGTATTTT | TRBJ2-3 | TRBD2 | TRBV7-2 | NA
CASSDPGTSSNYGYTF | TGTGCCAGCAGCGATCCCGGGACAAGCTCTAACTATGGCTACACCTTC | TRBJ1-2 | NA | TRBV11-1 | few
CASSLFGSRGGHEQYF | TGTGCCAGCAGCTTATTTGGTTCTCGGGGGGGGCACGAGCAGTACTTC | TRBJ2-7 | TRBD2 | TRBV11-2 | NA
CASSLVSQGTYNEQFF | TGTGCCAGCAGCTTAGTCTCCCAGGGAACCTACAATGAGCAGTTCTTC | TRBJ2-1 | NA | TRBV7-2 | NA
CASSLLAGPSYNEQFF | TGTGCCAGCAGCCTACTAGCGGGGCCCTCCTACAATGAGCAGTTCTTC | TRBJ2-1 | TRBD2 | TRBV9 | NA
CASSPYRSGGPLNEQFF | TGCGCCAGCAGCCCCTATCGCAGCGGGGGGCCGTTGAATGAGCAGTTCTTC | TRBJ2-1 | TRBD2 | TRBV5-1 | NA
CASSRTATGLRGEQYF | TGTGCCAGCAGCCGGACAGCGACGGGCCTACGTGGCGAGCAGTACTTC | TRBJ2-7 | NA | TRBV7-8 | once
CASSLAGQGFTEAFF | TGTGCCAGCAGCTTAGCAGGACAGGGGTTCACTGAAGCTTTCTTT | TRBJ1-1 | TRBD1 | TRBV7-2 | NA
CASSERQGIGNSQYF | TGTGCCAGCAGCGAGAGACAGGGAATAGGAAACAGTCAGTACTTC | TRBJ2-4 | TRBD1 | TRBV9 | NA
CASSLAGVSYNEQFF | TGTGCCAGCAGCTTGGCAGGGGTCTCCTACAATGAGCAGTTCTTC | TRBJ2-1 | NA | TRBV5-4 | NA